This TCR beta chain was identified during a study of blood T cell repertoires in COVID-19. Across the study: Italy, Spain and the United States were the sources of the convalescent and acute COVID-19 samples.

Germline V gene data show CDR1 as SGHDN and CDR2 as FVKESK. Trimming took off 1 base at V and 5 bases at J, with 8 bases between the two ends. This CDR3 comprises 14 residues. Participants came from about two dozen US areas, aged roughly 18 to 89 years. In Cohort 3, a recovered donor had either two negative PCRs, clearance, or symptom resolution. Profiling relied on immunoSEQ multiplex PCR, and the TCRdb table lists in-frame clones only, not all of them. Here the sample spans 280,000 or so clones, 85% being singletons. The rearrangement links TRBV14 to TRBJ2-2, with D hard to call. This TCR was sampled from a woman aged 45 to 65 who had recovered from COVID-19. Sequencing input: PBMCs or T cells enriched from blood (not recorded which). CDR3 in DNA: TGTGCCAGCAGCCAAGCTCTAGAGACCGGGGAGCTGTTTTTT. Protein: CASSQALETGELFF.